The 3 T cell receptor beta chains below come from one sample, sequenced in a study of blood T cell repertoires in COVID-19. Assay: immunoSEQ multiplex PCR; the TCRdb copy retains only in-frame clones and omits some. The sample records approximately 100,000 clones, around 89% being singletons. The specimen was peripheral blood. The origin of the receptors is a human donor with acute or convalescent COVID-19. The donor label of this sample is uncertain.

The chain has TRBV28 and TRBJ1-1; tentative D call: TRBD1 (5 bases). Germline CDR1 reads MDHEN; CDR2 reads SYDVKM. CDR3 size: 15 residues. Trimming pared 10 bases from V and 0 bases from J, leaving 18 bases between. The CDR3 nucleotides read TGTGCCACAGCCTCCCCCGGACAACTGAACACTGAAGCTTTCTTT. Residues: CATASPGQLNTEAFF. Variable domain in full (rest from reference TRBV28 and TRBJ1-1): DVKVTQSSRYLVKRTGEKVFLECVQDMDHENMFWYRQDPGLGLRLIYFSYDVKMKEKGDIPEGYSVSREKKERFSLILESASTNQTSMYLCATASPGQLNTEAFFGQGTRLTVV.

V and J are TRBV29-1 and TRBJ2-2; 7 bases agree with TRBD1. Trimming took 7 bases from V and 6 from J; bases not matched to a gene: 8. CDR3 length: 13 amino acids. Germline V gene data show CDR1 as SQVTM and CDR2 as ANQGSEA. CDR3 sequence (DNA): TGCAGCGGACAACAGGGGATAGCCGGGGAGCTGTTTTTT. Its translation: CSGQQGIAGELFF.

The chain uses TRBV16 and TRBJ1-1, with 8 positions matching TRBD1. V shed 1 base, J shed 0 bases, and the junction held 4 bases outside the gene matches. Germline loops: CDR1 KGHSY, CDR2 FQNENV. This CDR3 is 16 amino acids long. The CDR3 coding sequence is TGTGCCAGCAGCCAATGGACAGGGCTCATGAACACTGAAGCTTTCTTT. This gives the protein CASSQWTGLMNTEAFF.